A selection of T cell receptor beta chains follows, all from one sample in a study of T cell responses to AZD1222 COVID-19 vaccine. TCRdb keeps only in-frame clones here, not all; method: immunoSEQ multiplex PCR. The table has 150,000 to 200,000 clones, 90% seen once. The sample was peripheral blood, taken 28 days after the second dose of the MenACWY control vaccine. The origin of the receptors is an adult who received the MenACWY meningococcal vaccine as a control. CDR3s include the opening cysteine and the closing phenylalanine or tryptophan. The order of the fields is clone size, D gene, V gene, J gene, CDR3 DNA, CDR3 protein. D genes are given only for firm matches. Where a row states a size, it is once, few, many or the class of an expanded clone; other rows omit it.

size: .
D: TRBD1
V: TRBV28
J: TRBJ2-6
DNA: TGTGCCAGCAGTTACGGACAGGGGAAGGGATCTGGGGCCAACGTCCTGACTTTC
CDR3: CASSYGQGKGSGANVLTF

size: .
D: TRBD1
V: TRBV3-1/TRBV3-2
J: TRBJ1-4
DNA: TGTGCCAGCACAGGGGGAAATGGAGAAAAACTGTTTTTT
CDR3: CASTGGNGEKLFF

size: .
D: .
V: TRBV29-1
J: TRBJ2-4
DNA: TGCAGCGTCGCGGACACCGTAGCCAAAAACATTCAGTACTTC
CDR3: CSVADTVAKNIQYF

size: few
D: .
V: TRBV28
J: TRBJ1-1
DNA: TGTGCCAGCAGTTCTGGCACTGAAGCTTTCTTT
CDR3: CASSSGTEAFF

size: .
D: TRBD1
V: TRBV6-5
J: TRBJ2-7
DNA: TGTGCCAGCAGTTACCCGGGACAGGGGGCTTCCGAGCAGTACTTC
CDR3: CASSYPGQGASEQYF

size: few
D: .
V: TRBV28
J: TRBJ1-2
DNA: TGTGCCAGCAGTTTTAGCCTAAGGGGGGAATCCAACTATGGCTACACCTTC
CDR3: CASSFSLRGESNYGYTF

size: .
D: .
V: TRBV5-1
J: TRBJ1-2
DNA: TGCGCCAGCAGCTTGATCCCAGAAAACTATGGCTACACCTTC
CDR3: CASSLIPENYGYTF

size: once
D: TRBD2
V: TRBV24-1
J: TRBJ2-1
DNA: TGTGCCACCAGCGGACTAGCAGAATACAATGAGCAGTTCTTC
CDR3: CATSGLAEYNEQFF

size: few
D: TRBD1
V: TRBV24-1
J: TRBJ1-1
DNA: TGTGCCACCAGTGATCGGACAGGGAAGGGAACTGAAGCTTTCTTT
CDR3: CATSDRTGKGTEAFF

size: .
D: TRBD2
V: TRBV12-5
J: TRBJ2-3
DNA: TGTGCTAGTGCTAGCGGGGGCACGCAGTATTTT
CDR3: CASASGGTQYF

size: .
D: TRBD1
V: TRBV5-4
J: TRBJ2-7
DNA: TGTGCCAGCAGCCGTAAGGGACAGGGCTCCTACGAGCAGTACTTC
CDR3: CASSRKGQGSYEQYF

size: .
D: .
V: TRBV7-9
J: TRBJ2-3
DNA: TGTGCCAGCAGCTTTGGGGCAAACACAGATACGCAGTATTTT
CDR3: CASSFGANTDTQYF

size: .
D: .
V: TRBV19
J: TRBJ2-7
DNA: TGTGCCAGTAGTCCCACGACCTACGAGCAGTACTTC
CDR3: CASSPTTYEQYF

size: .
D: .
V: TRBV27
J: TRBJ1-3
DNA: TGTGCCAGCAGTTCTGGAATAGGAAACACCATATATTTT
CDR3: CASSSGIGNTIYF

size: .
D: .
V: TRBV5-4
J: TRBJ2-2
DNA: TGTGCCAGCAGCTCCCCGACAGCGAACACCGGGGAGCTGTTTTTT
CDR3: CASSSPTANTGELFF

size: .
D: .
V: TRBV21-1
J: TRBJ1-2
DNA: TGTGCCAGCAGCAAAAGTGGAACAGGGTTTGGCTACACCTTC
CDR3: CASSKSGTGFGYTF

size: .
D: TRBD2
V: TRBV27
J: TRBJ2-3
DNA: TGTGCCAGCAGTCCCACTAGCGGGGGAAGTACAGATACGCAGTATTTT
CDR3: CASSPTSGGSTDTQYF

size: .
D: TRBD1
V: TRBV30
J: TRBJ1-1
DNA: TGTGCCTGGAGTCCCGAGACAGGGGGCTCTCAAGCTTTCTTT
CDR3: CAWSPETGGSQAFF

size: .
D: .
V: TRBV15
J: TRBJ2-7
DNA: TGTGCCACCAGCCGGACTATGGACGAGCAGTACTTC
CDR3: CATSRTMDEQYF

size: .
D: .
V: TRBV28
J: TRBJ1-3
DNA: TGTGCCAGCAGTTCACAGGGAAAGGGGCCTGGAAACACCATATATTTT
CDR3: CASSSQGKGPGNTIYF

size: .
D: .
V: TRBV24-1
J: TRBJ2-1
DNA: TGTGCCACCAGTAAAGCGGGCGGATACAATGAGCAGTTCTTC
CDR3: CATSKAGGYNEQFF

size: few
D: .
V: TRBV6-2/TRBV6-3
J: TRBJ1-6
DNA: TGTGCCAGCAGTTACTCGGCAGGGGATAATTCACCCCTCCACTTT
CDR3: CASSYSAGDNSPLHF

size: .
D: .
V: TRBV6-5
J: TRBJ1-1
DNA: TGTGCCAGCAGCATGGACCCACGTTACACTGAAGCTTTCTTT
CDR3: CASSMDPRYTEAFF

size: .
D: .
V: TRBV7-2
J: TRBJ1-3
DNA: TGTGCCAGCAGCCCCGTGTCTGTCGGTACAAACACCATATATTTT
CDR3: CASSPVSVGTNTIYF

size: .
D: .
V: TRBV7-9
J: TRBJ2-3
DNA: TGTGCCAGCGCCCTGGGGATCAGCACAGATACGCAGTATTTT
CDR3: CASALGISTDTQYF

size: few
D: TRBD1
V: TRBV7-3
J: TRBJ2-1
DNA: TGTGCCAGCAGCTTAACACAGGGGGACAATGAGCAGTTCTTC
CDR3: CASSLTQGDNEQFF

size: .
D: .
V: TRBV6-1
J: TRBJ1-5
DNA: TGTGCCAGCAGTGAACGTGAGGGGGAGAGGGCCCAGCATTTT
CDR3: CASSEREGERAQHF

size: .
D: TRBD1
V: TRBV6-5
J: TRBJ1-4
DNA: TGTGCCAGCGGTAAGGGACAGGGTACAAGCGAAAAACTGTTTTTT
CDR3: CASGKGQGTSEKLFF

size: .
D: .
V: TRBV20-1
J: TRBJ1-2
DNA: TGCAGTGCTAGTCTGGTGTATGGCTACACCTTC
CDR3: CSASLVYGYTF

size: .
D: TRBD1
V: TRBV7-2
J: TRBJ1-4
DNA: TGTGCCAGCAGCTTTTACAGGGGAGAAAAACTGTTTTTT
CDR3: CASSFYRGEKLFF

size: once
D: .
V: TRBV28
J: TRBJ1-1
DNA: TGTGCCGAGGGTGACAGGCTGAACACTGAAGCTTTCTTT
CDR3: CAEGDRLNTEAFF

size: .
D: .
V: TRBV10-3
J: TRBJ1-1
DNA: TGTGCCATCAGCTACGACGCGGGGCTGACTGAAGCTTTCTTT
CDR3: CAISYDAGLTEAFF

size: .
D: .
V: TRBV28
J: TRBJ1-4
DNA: TGTGCCAGCAGTGAACACCCTACAGGGATCGCTAATGAAAAACTGTTTTTT
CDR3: CASSEHPTGIANEKLFF

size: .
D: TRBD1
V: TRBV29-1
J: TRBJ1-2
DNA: TGCAGCGCCCGGGACAGAGGGGACTATGGCTACACCTTC
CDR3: CSARDRGDYGYTF

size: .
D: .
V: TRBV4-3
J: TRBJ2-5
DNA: TGCGCCAGCAGCCAAGTTCCTGCCCAGTACTTC
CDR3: CASSQVPAQYF

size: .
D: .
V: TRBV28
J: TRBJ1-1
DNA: TGTGCCAGCAGTACTAACACTGAAGCTTTCTTT
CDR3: CASSTNTEAFF

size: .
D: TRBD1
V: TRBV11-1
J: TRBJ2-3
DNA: TGTGCCAGCAGCCCTGGCAGGGGGACAGATACGCAGTATTTT
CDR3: CASSPGRGTDTQYF

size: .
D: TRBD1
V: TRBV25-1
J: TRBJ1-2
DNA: TGTGCCAGCGGGGACAGGGTCCCCTATGGCTACACCTTC
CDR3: CASGDRVPYGYTF